The next 26 T cell receptor beta chains were all read from a single sample in a study of technical replicates of blood from a handful of donors. Produced via immunoSEQ multiplex PCR; TCRdb's table is partial and in-frame only. The sample has approximately 97,000 clones, 95% seen once. The specimen was T cells isolated from PBMCs. The receptors originated from a human donor in good health.

J is TRBJ2-2 and V is TRBV5-1, with D tentatively TRBD1 (6 bases). Between the trimmed V and J ends, which lost 0 bases and 6 bases, there was a span of 12 bases. The CDR3 covers 15 residues. Germline CDR1 reads SGHRS; CDR2 reads YFSETQ. In nucleotides, the CDR3 is TGCGCCAGCAGCTTGGATTGGGGGCGGGCCGGGGAGCTGTTTTTT. Its translation is CASSLDWGRAGELFF.

V gene TRBV29-1 combines with J gene TRBJ2-7, with 8 bases matching TRBD2. Looked up from germline, CDR1 is SQVTM and CDR2 is ANQGSEA. This CDR3 comprises 13 residues. The junction had 6 bases not matched to a gene; V was cut back by 3 bases and J by 5 bases. The CDR3, as DNA: TGCAGCGTTGAGATCGGGACTAGGGACGAGCAGTACTTC. It codes for CSVEIGTRDEQYF.

The V gene is TRBV21-1, the J gene TRBJ2-1; TRBD2, as called in the table, went unchecked against the DNA. TRBV21-1 is noted as a pseudogene. The CDR3 is made up of 23 amino acids. CDR3 bases: TGTGCCAGCAGCAAAGAGGAGACCCCGGGACTAGCGGGAGACGGGGGCTCCTACAATGAGCAGTTCTTC. Protein sequence: CASSKEETPGLAGDGGSYNEQFF.

This chain uses TRBV7-9 with TRBJ2-3; a weak D match, TRBD1 (5 bases). Germline V gives CDR1 SEHNR, CDR2 FQNEAQ (reference sequence). V lost 3 bases to trimming and J lost 3 bases, with 10 bases between them. CDR3 length equals 14 residues. The CDR3 coding sequence is TGTGCCAGCAGCTTTAAACAGGAGACAGATACGCAGTATTTT. It is translated as CASSFKQETDTQYF.

V is TRBV2 and J is TRBJ1-1, with D possibly matching TRBD1 (6 bases). The germline V gene encodes CDR1 SNHLY and CDR2 FYNNEI. There are 14 residues in the CDR3. Between the trimmed V and J ends, which lost 4 bases and 3 bases, there was a span of 12 bases. CDR3 sequence reads: CASSVAGAYTEAFF. DNA of the CDR3: TGTGCCAGCAGTGTGGCGGGGGCGTACACTGAAGCTTTCTTT.

The rearrangement links TRBV5-8 to TRBJ1-1; D possibly corresponds to TRBD1 (6 bases). V lost 4 bases, J lost 5 bases, and 15 bases lay in between. Germline V gene sequence: CDR1 SGHTS, CDR2 YDEGEE. The CDR3 covers 14 residues. The DNA for the CDR3 is TGTGCCAGCAGCCTCTTAGGGGGTGGAACTGAAGCTTTCTTT. Encoded protein: CASSLLGGGTEAFF.

The rearrangement links TRBV6-1 to TRBJ2-5, with 9 nucleotides matching TRBD2. The germline V gene has CDR1 MNHNS and CDR2 SASEGT. The CDR3 has 15 amino acids. The CDR3 here is CATTRAGGFGETQYF. The CDR3 DNA follows: TGTGCTACCACCCGAGCGGGAGGTTTTGGTGAGACCCAGTACTTC.

V and J are TRBV28 and TRBJ2-7, with 10 bases that match TRBD1. This CDR3 region has 18 residues. With 8 bases clipped from V and 5 bases from J, the junction kept 21 bases outside the gene matches. The germline CDR1 and CDR2 sequences are MDHEN and SYDVKM. The CDR3 DNA reads as TGTGCCAGCTGGGGGTCCTACAATACCGGGACAGGGGAAGACGAGCAGTACTTC. Its translation: CASWGSYNTGTGEDEQYF.

The chain links TRBV11-2 to TRBJ2-1; 8 nucleotides align to TRBD2. The CDR3 loop spans 15 amino acids. CDR1 and CDR2 (germline): SGHAT, FQNNGV. The V gene end was trimmed by 5 bases and the J gene end by 6 bases; junction bases not matched to a gene: 9. CDR3 nucleotide sequence: TGTGCCAGCAGCCCCTTAGCGGGAAGGGGCAATGAGCAGTTCTTC. Its translation is CASSPLAGRGNEQFF.

This clone was observed once. This chain links TRBV28 with TRBJ2-7; 8 nucleotides line up with TRBD1. Germline CDR1 and CDR2: MDHEN and SYDVKM. V lost 4 bases, J lost 0 bases, and 5 bases stayed unmatched. The CDR3 totals 15 residues. CDR3 region: CASSSTGTGSYEQYF. In DNA form, the CDR3 reads TGTGCCAGCAGTTCAACCGGGACAGGCTCCTACGAGCAGTACTTC.

The chain couples TRBV4-2 to TRBJ2-5, with 7 bases that match TRBD2. The germline V gene encodes CDR1 LGHNA and CDR2 YNFKEQ. J was trimmed by 4 bases and V by 1 base; bases with no gene match: 6. The CDR3 consists of 15 residues. The CDR3 reads CASSQGGGGGETQYF. The CDR3 nucleotides read TGTGCCAGCAGCCAAGGAGGTGGGGGGGGAGAGACCCAGTACTTC.

This sequence joins TRBV6-5 and TRBJ1-2, with unresolved D. Per germline, CDR1 MNHEY and CDR2 SVGAGI. The CDR3 spans 14 residues. V lost 7 bases, J lost 0 bases, and 12 bases lay in between. This CDR3 reads CASNKLPPNYGYTF. CDR3 nucleotide sequence: TGTGCCAGCAATAAACTACCTCCTAACTATGGCTACACCTTC.

The rearrangement links TRBV5-1 to TRBJ2-2, with D unresolved. The germline V and J ends were trimmed by 0 bases and 5 bases, with 5 bases remaining between them. The CDR3 runs to 13 residues. Germline CDR1 SGHRS, CDR2 YFSETQ. The DNA for the CDR3 is TGCGCCAGCAGCTTGGTCACTACCGGGGAGCTGTTTTTT. Its translation: CASSLVTTGELFF.

This clone has just one count. This sequence joins TRBV5-1 and TRBJ2-5; weak D call: TRBD2 (5 bases). Trimming took off 2 bases at V and 4 bases at J, with 9 bases between the two ends. The CDR3 length is 13 residues. Germline assignment: CDR1 SGHRS and CDR2 YFSETQ. This CDR3 reads CASSLTRPETQYF. In DNA, the CDR3 is TGCGCCAGCAGCTTAACTAGACCAGAGACCCAGTACTTC.

The chain has TRBV30 and TRBJ1-2, with 7 nucleotides matching TRBD1. The CDR3 extends over 12 amino acids. After removal of 5 bases from V and 10 bases from J, the junction contained 10 bases not matched to a gene. CDR1 and CDR2 from the germline V gene are GTSNPN and SVGIG (reference sequence). The CDR3 sequence: CAWFRDRTSYTF. CDR3 nucleotide sequence: TGTGCCTGGTTCCGGGACAGAACGTCCTACACCTTC.

The CDR3 spells CSVEADNEQFF. CDR3 bases: TGCAGCGTTGAAGCGGACAATGAGCAGTTCTTC. The J gene is TRBJ2-1, the V gene TRBV29-1; D not certain. V shed 1 base and J shed 5 bases, with 3 bases lying between them. This CDR3 contains 11 residues. The germline V gene has CDR1 SQVTM and CDR2 ANQGSEA.

The chain recombines TRBV7-9 with TRBJ2-5; TRBD1 matches at 8 bases. The germline V gene encodes CDR1 SEHNR and CDR2 FQNEAQ (reference sequence). The V gene end was trimmed by 4 bases and the J gene end by 0 bases; junction bases not matched to a gene: 10. The CDR3 is 17 residues long. The CDR3 sequence: CASSSTGAPLYQETQYF. Written as DNA, the CDR3 is TGTGCCAGCAGCTCGACAGGGGCTCCATTGTACCAAGAGACCCAGTACTTC.

The chain carries TRBV9 and TRBJ2-3; D call uncertain. The CDR3 extends over 17 amino acids. Trimming removed 4 bases from V and 1 base from J, with 19 bases in between. CDR1 and CDR2 (germline): SGDLS, YYNGEE. The chain's CDR3 is CASSSPPTLPGTDTQYF. In nucleotides, the CDR3 is TGTGCCAGCAGCTCCCCACCTACCCTACCTGGCACAGATACGCAGTATTTT.

J is TRBJ2-5 and V is TRBV6-5, with TRBD1 matching over 8 bases. The CDR3 runs to 14 residues. With V trimmed by 7 bases and J by 6 bases, 10 bases remained unmatched. From germline, CDR1 is MNHEY and CDR2 SVGAGI. CDR3 region: CASTYRGNTKTQYF. CDR3 DNA sequence: TGTGCCAGCACCTACAGGGGGAATACGAAGACCCAGTACTTC.

The chain recombines TRBV5-1 with TRBJ2-7; tentatively, D is TRBD2 (5 bases). Germline V gene data show CDR1 as SGHRS and CDR2 as YFSETQ. Between the trimmed V and J ends, which lost 0 bases and 7 bases, there was a span of 5 bases. The CDR3 sequence is 11 residues long. For the CDR3, the DNA is TGCGCCAGCAGCTTGGGAGGGGAGCAGTACTTC. Its protein is CASSLGGEQYF.

This rearrangement joins TRBV11-2 to TRBJ2-1; D not resolved. The CDR3 sequence is 18 residues long. Trimming left V 5 bases short and J 0 bases short, with 20 bases between. Per germline, CDR1 SGHAT and CDR2 FQNNGV. The CDR3 is CASSHFIEPLASYNEQFF. The DNA for the CDR3 is TGTGCCAGCAGCCACTTTATCGAGCCCTTAGCCTCCTACAATGAGCAGTTCTTC.

The genes are TRBV4-1 and TRBJ2-7, with D uncertain. Germline V gene sequence: CDR1 MGHRA, CDR2 YSYEKL. The CDR3 has 13 amino acids. V dropped 0 bases and J dropped 1 base, with 4 bases sitting between them. CDR3 nucleotides: TGCGCCAGCAGCCAAGAGTCGTCCTACGAGCAGTACTTC. Translating gives CASSQESSYEQYF.

The rearrangement joins TRBV6-1 to TRBJ2-7, with D perhaps matching TRBD1 (5 bases). Trimming left V 7 bases short and J 5 bases short, with 21 bases between. The CDR3 extends over 15 amino acids. Germline CDR1 and CDR2: MNHNS and SASEGT. The CDR3 here is CASTTVRVISDEQYF. The CDR3 DNA is TGTGCCAGCACTACTGTCAGGGTAATAAGCGACGAGCAGTACTTC.

This clone has a single count. V usage is TRBV19 and J usage is TRBJ2-1; TRBD2 might be the D (5 bases). The CDR3 has 13 amino acids. V dropped 7 bases and J dropped 8 bases, with 15 bases sitting between them. From germline, CDR1 is LNHDA and CDR2 SQIVND (reference sequence). The CDR3 DNA sequence: TGTGCCAGTAATTTGGGCGCGGGCCATGAGCAGTTCTTC. Protein sequence: CASNLGAGHEQFF.

The chain uses TRBV6-1 and TRBJ2-7, with TRBD1 matching 8 bases. Per the germline V gene, CDR1 is MNHNS and CDR2 is SASEGT. The CDR3 loop spans 11 amino acids. The V segment lost 7 bases and the J segment 7 bases; nucleotides outside the gene matches: 3. The DNA of the CDR3 is TGTGCCAGCATCACAGGGGGAGAGCAGTACTTC. The encoded protein is CASITGGEQYF.

In its sample, this clone was seen a few times. The chain is built from TRBV11-2 and TRBJ1-3, with D unclear. Trimming removed 5 bases from V and 7 bases from J, with 9 bases in between. Germline CDR1 SGHAT, CDR2 FQNNGV. The CDR3 loop spans 12 amino acids. The CDR3 sequence: CASSPQRNTIYF. Here the CDR3 DNA reads TGTGCCAGCAGCCCCCAGCGCAACACCATATATTTT.